Each of the 29 T cell receptor beta chains below was sequenced from the same sample in a study of T cells after yellow fever vaccination. TCRdb called the 5' RACE reads again in MiXCR, with one record for every CDR3 protein. In the table there are roughly 350,000 distinct CDR3 sequences, roughly 4.3% of which are singletons. Sequenced here: PBMCs, sampled 5 days after the yellow fever booster vaccination. All receptors come from a man aged 18 to 29 who received the YFV17D yellow fever vaccine.

The J gene is TRBJ2-7, the V gene TRBV7-2; 8 nucleotides match TRBD1. Germline-derived CDR1 and CDR2 are SGHTA and FQGNSA. Unmatched junction bases numbered 6, after V lost 4 bases and J lost 4 bases. This CDR3 has 14 residues. The CDR3 protein is CASSWGQVPYEQYV. For the CDR3, the DNA is TGTGCCAGCAGCTGGGGACAGGTTCCTTACGAGCAGTACGTC.

The J gene is TRBJ2-5, the V gene TRBV20-1; 9 positions agree with TRBD1. J gave up 5 bases and V 3 bases, and 7 bases lay outside the gene matches. CDR1 is DFQATT and CDR2 is SNEGSKA in the germline V gene (reference sequence). CDR3 length: 14 amino acids. CDR3 region: CSARGQGGRETQYF. Written as DNA, the CDR3 is TGCAGTGCTAGGGGACAGGGAGGTCGGGAGACCCAGTACTTC.

At least ten counts were recorded for this clonotype. The chain couples TRBV5-1 to TRBJ2-3; D is possibly TRBD2 (5 bases). The CDR3 sequence is 14 residues long. V was shortened by 4 bases and J by 5 bases, with 14 bases between the two germline ends. Germline CDR1 SGHRS, CDR2 YFSETQ. CDR3 sequence (DNA): TGCGCCAGCAGCCAAGGACTCGCCGGAGATACGCAGTATTTT. This gives the protein CASSQGLAGDTQYF.

A few counts support this clonotype. V gene TRBV7-9 combines with J gene TRBJ2-7; the D is unclear. This CDR3 has 13 residues. The germline CDR1 and CDR2 sequences are SEHNR and FQNEAQ (reference sequence). Between the trimmed V and J ends, which lost 0 bases and 5 bases, there was a span of 8 bases. CDR3 protein: CASSLARPHEQYF. The CDR3, as DNA: TGTGCCAGCAGCTTAGCCAGGCCCCACGAGCAGTACTTC.

The gene calls are TRBV12-3 or TRBV12-4 and TRBJ2-7; 9 nucleotides line up with TRBD1. This CDR3 spans 15 amino acids. Losses at the gene ends were 2 bases for V and 5 bases for J; bases not matched to a gene: 7. CDR3 DNA: TGTGCCAGCAGTTTAAACCGGGACAGGGACCACGAGCAGTACTTC. Residues: CASSLNRDRDHEQYF.

This clonotype has at least ten counts. The chain couples TRBV7-9 to TRBJ2-3; D ambiguous. The ends were cut back, 6 bases at V and 4 bases at J, with 14 bases in the middle. The V gene's germline CDR1 is SEHNR and CDR2 FQNEAQ (reference sequence). The CDR3 covers 14 residues. The CDR3 sequence is CASSPPTRPDTQYF. CDR3 DNA sequence: TGTGCCAGCAGTCCGCCTACCCGCCCAGATACGCAGTATTTT.

V and J are TRBV27 and TRBJ2-1; the match to TRBD1 covers 8 bases. The CDR3 runs to 18 residues. Germline values: CDR1 MNHEY, CDR2 SMNVEV (reference sequence). The J segment lost 5 bases and the V segment lost 1 base, leaving 13 bases of the junction unmatched. DNA for the CDR3: TGTGCCAGCAGTTTATTCTCTTTCGGGACAGGAGTAAACAATGAGCAGTTCTTC. Its protein product is CASSLFSFGTGVNNEQFF.

This clonotype was counted many times. The rearrangement joins TRBV5-1 to TRBJ2-7, with a weak D call TRBD1 (6 bases). The germline V gene encodes CDR1 SGHRS and CDR2 YFSETQ. V shed 0 bases and J shed 3 bases, with 16 bases lying between them. The CDR3 covers 16 residues. CDR3 protein: CASSLVGVEGDYEQYF. CDR3 in DNA: TGCGCCAGCAGCTTGGTCGGGGTCGAGGGGGACTACGAGCAGTACTTC.

This clonotype was found many times. J is TRBJ2-7 and V is TRBV5-1; D uncertain. There are 15 residues in the CDR3. Germline V gene lookup returns CDR1 SGHRS and CDR2 YFSETQ. Trimming removed 5 bases from V and 7 bases from J, with 22 bases in between. CDR3 region: CASSPSHKGLEEQYF. The DNA for the CDR3 is TGCGCCAGCAGTCCCTCCCATAAGGGCTTGGAGGAGCAGTACTTC.

In this sample, this clonotype turned up a few times. J is TRBJ1-6 and V is TRBV7-2, with a weak D call TRBD1 (5 bases). Germline V gene data show CDR1 as SGHTA and CDR2 as FQGNSA. Trimming shortened V by 5 bases and J by 9 bases, and 17 bases separated the two germline ends. The CDR3 totals 15 residues. This chain's CDR3 is CASSPMEGTGSPLHF. CDR3 in DNA: TGTGCCAGCAGCCCGATGGAGGGAACAGGTTCACCCCTCCACTTT.

Only a few counts were recorded for this clonotype. The genes are TRBV3-1 and TRBJ2-1; D might be TRBD2 (6 bases). Trimming took 4 bases from V and 6 from J, leaving 19 bases between them. This CDR3 is 16 amino acids long. Germline CDR1 and CDR2: LGHDT and YNNKEL (reference sequence). As DNA, the CDR3 is TGTGCCAGCAGCCCCCCAAGACTAGGCCCGTCCAATGAGCAGTTCTTC. This codes for CASSPPRLGPSNEQFF.

This chain uses TRBV19 with TRBJ1-3, with 10 nucleotides matching TRBD1. CDR1 and CDR2 (germline): LNHDA, SQIVND (reference sequence). V lost 3 bases, J lost 4 bases, and 6 bases stayed unmatched. The CDR3 contains 16 residues. The CDR3 reads CASSMYGTGAGNTIYF. In DNA form, the CDR3 reads TGTGCCAGTAGTATGTACGGGACAGGGGCCGGAAACACCATATATTTT.

This clonotype was observed at least ten times. The CDR3 sequence is CASSFRDSFYGYTF. In DNA, the CDR3 is TGTGCCAGCAGTTTCCGGGACAGCTTCTATGGCTACACCTTC. The chain couples TRBV12-3 or TRBV12-4 to TRBJ1-2; 7 bases fit TRBD1. The V segment lost 3 bases and the J segment 4 bases; nucleotides outside the gene matches: 5. There are 14 residues in the CDR3.

This clonotype was counted between two and nine times. The chain combines TRBV20-1 with TRBJ1-1; D remains unclear. The germline gives CDR1 DFQATT, CDR2 SNEGSKA (reference sequence). CDR3 length equals 13 residues. Trimming shortened V by 4 bases and J by 1 base, and 10 bases separated the two germline ends. The CDR3: CSAIRQPNTEAFF. The CDR3 nucleotides are TGCAGTGCTATACGCCAGCCGAACACTGAAGCTTTCTTT.

This clonotype was observed many times. The chain has TRBV29-1 and TRBJ2-2; 7 nucleotides line up with TRBD1. The CDR3 runs 13 residues. Germline CDR1 is SQVTM and CDR2 is ANQGSEA. After removal of 7 bases from V and 3 bases from J, the junction contained 5 bases not matched to a gene. CDR3 amino acids: CSGDRVDTGELFF. DNA of the CDR3: TGCAGCGGTGACAGGGTTGACACCGGGGAGCTGTTTTTT.

This clonotype occurred a few times. V usage is TRBV7-2 and J usage is TRBJ2-5, with 7 bases identical to TRBD2. Germline CDR1 reads SGHTA; CDR2 reads FQGNSA. The CDR3 extends over 16 amino acids. Unmatched junction bases numbered 6, after V lost 1 base and J lost 1 base. CDR3 sequence (DNA): TGTGCCAGCAGCTTAGTACGGGGGGAAATCCAAGAGACCCAGTACTTC. The encoded protein is CASSLVRGEIQETQYF.

The chain couples TRBV7-2 to TRBJ1-5; 8 bases map to TRBD1. The CDR3 runs to 16 residues. V trimming: 5 bases; J trimming: 7 bases; junction bases outside the gene matches: 13. Germline lookup yields CDR1 SGHTA and CDR2 FQGNSA. The CDR3 coding sequence is TGTGCCAGCAGCCCAAATACAGGGGGAAAGGGACAGCCCCAGCATTTT. Its protein is CASSPNTGGKGQPQHF. Variable domain in full (rest from reference TRBV7-2 and TRBJ1-5): GAGVSQSPSNKVTEKGKDVELRCDPISGHTALYWYRQSLGQGLEFLIYFQGNSAPDKSGLPSDRFSAERTGGSVSTLTIQRTQQEDSAVYLCASSPNTGGKGQPQHFGDGTRLSIL.

This clonotype has a handful of counts. The chain employs TRBV5-1 and TRBJ2-6; D is uncertain. V lost 7 bases and J lost 2, with 13 bases in between. The V gene's germline CDR1 is SGHRS and CDR2 YFSETQ. CDR3 length: 15 amino acids. CDR3 residues: CASGPWAAGANVLTF. CDR3 nucleotide sequence: TGCGCCAGCGGGCCCTGGGCTGCTGGGGCCAACGTCCTGACTTTC.

This clonotype was observed a few times. V usage is TRBV11-2 and J usage is TRBJ1-6; no clear D. Trimming removed 1 base from V and 0 bases from J, with 13 bases in between. The CDR3 runs to 18 residues. CDR1 is SGHAT and CDR2 is FQNNGV in the germline V gene. CDR3 DNA: TGTGCCAGCAGCTTAGTGTGGTCAGCGAGCTCCTATAATTCACCCCTCCACTTT. It translates to CASSLVWSASSYNSPLHF.

This clonotype was picked up a small number of times. J is TRBJ1-2 and V is TRBV27; a weak D match, TRBD1 (6 bases). V was shortened by 5 bases and J by 4 bases, with 14 bases between the two germline ends. This CDR3 has 14 amino acids. Germline lookup yields CDR1 MNHEY and CDR2 SMNVEV (reference sequence). The CDR3 is CASSPLGGSYGYTF. CDR3 in DNA: TGTGCCAGCAGTCCCCTAGGGGGATCCTATGGCTACACCTTC.

This clonotype was detected only a few times. The V gene is TRBV3-1, the J gene TRBJ2-1; 8 nucleotides line up with TRBD1. Unmatched junction bases numbered 4, after V lost 5 bases and J lost 10 bases. CDR1 is LGHDT and CDR2 is YNNKEL in the germline V gene (reference sequence). This CDR3 comprises 12 residues. The DNA of the CDR3 is TGTGCCAGCAGCTCAGGGGGCCGGGAGCAGTTCTTC. Its protein product is CASSSGGREQFF.

This clonotype has just a few counts. This sequence joins TRBV7-2 and TRBJ2-4; TRBD2 matches at 8 bases. CDR1 and CDR2 from the germline V gene are SGHTA and FQGNSA. V was clipped by 4 bases and J by 16 bases; unmatched bases: 15. The CDR3 runs 14 residues. CDR3 amino acids: CASSSGGGPQYIYF. In DNA, the CDR3 is TGTGCCAGCAGCTCCGGCGGGGGGCCGCAATATATTTACTTC. The complete variable domain, with remaining parts taken from reference TRBV7-2 and TRBJ2-4, reads GAGVSQSPSNKVTEKGKDVELRCDPISGHTALYWYRQSLGQGLEFLIYFQGNSAPDKSGLPSDRFSAERTGGSVSTLTIQRTQQEDSAVYLCASSSGGGPQYIYFGAGTRLSVL.

J is TRBJ2-7 and V is TRBV7-2, with a tentative D call TRBD2 (7 bases). This CDR3 spans 15 amino acids. Germline-derived CDR1 and CDR2 are SGHTA and FQGNSA. V was cut by 3 bases and J by 2 bases, with 14 bases left in between. Here the CDR3 DNA reads TGTGCCAGCAGCTTCGCCAGGGGAGGGGCCTACGAGCAGTACTTC. Its protein is CASSFARGGAYEQYF.

In this sample, this clonotype turned up a few times. This sequence joins TRBV7-3 and TRBJ2-3, with D hard to call. V was pared by 1 base and J by 6 bases, with 11 bases between. Per the germline V gene, CDR1 is SGHTA and CDR2 is FQGTGA. The CDR3 runs 14 residues. DNA for the CDR3: TGTGCCAGCAGCTTAAGATTCGAATCCGATACGCAGTATTTT. Translated, it gives CASSLRFESDTQYF.

This clonotype was seen a handful of times. This chain joins TRBV5-6 and TRBJ2-2; D may be TRBD2 (5 bases). Germline loops: CDR1 SGHDT, CDR2 YYEEEE. Trimming pared 4 bases from V and 5 bases from J, leaving 12 bases between. The CDR3 contains 14 residues. The CDR3 coding sequence is TGTGCCAGCAGCGTTCCGGGGTGGACCGGGGAGCTGTTTTTT. Encoded protein: CASSVPGWTGELFF.

This clonotype has a handful of counts. V is TRBV5-1 and J is TRBJ2-3; no definite D call. The ends were cut back, 0 bases at V and 0 bases at J, with 11 bases in the middle. This CDR3 is 16 amino acids long. The germline gives CDR1 SGHRS, CDR2 YFSETQ. The CDR3 region has the DNA TGCGCCAGCAGCTTGGTTTATACCACTAGCACAGATACGCAGTATTTT. Translation gives CASSLVYTTSTDTQYF. The full variable domain, completed using reference TRBV5-1 and TRBJ2-3, is KAGVTQTPRYLIKTRGQQVTLSCSPISGHRSVSWYQQTPGQGLQFLFEYFSETQRNKGNFPGRFSGRQFSNSRSEMNVSTLELGDSALYLCASSLVYTTSTDTQYFGPGTRLTVL.

In its sample, this clonotype was seen a few times. This sequence joins TRBV18 and TRBJ2-3; unclear D gene. The CDR3 is 12 amino acids. Germline assignment: CDR1 KGHSH and CDR2 LQKENI. V shed 3 bases and J shed 5 bases, with 6 bases lying between them. CDR3 residues: CASSPLLDTQYF. The CDR3 bases are TGTGCCAGCTCACCTCTACTAGATACGCAGTATTTT. Drawing the rest from reference TRBV18 and TRBJ2-3, the complete variable domain is NAGVMQNPRHLVRRRGQEARLRCSPMKGHSHVYWYRQLPEEGLKFMVYLQKENIIDESGMPKERFSAEFPKEGPSILRIQQVVRGDSAAYFCASSPLLDTQYFGPGTRLTVL.

The chain has TRBV9 and TRBJ1-5; 8 bases are a match to TRBD1. Germline-derived CDR1 and CDR2 are SGDLS and YYNGEE. The CDR3 runs to 14 residues. V lost 3 bases to trimming and J lost 4 bases; unmatched junction nucleotides: 3. The CDR3 DNA is TGTGCCAGCAGCGCGGGACAGGAGAATCAGCCCCAGCATTTT. Protein product: CASSAGQENQPQHF.

This clonotype has a handful of counts. CDR3 amino acids: CASSQSGVQTQYF. The CDR3 DNA reads as TGCGCCAGCAGCCAATCGGGGGTCCAGACCCAGTACTTC. The chain carries TRBV4-1 and TRBJ2-5; possible D gene TRBD2, 6 bases. The CDR3 consists of 13 residues. V was shortened by 2 bases and J by 6 bases, with 10 bases between the two germline ends. Germline lookup yields CDR1 MGHRA and CDR2 YSYEKL.